Here is one T cell receptor (beta chain) with its context. Its antigen is unidentified. These data belong to a study of OX40 agonist ivuxolimab in advanced cancers. At the level of the study: Of the participants, under 50% had some prior anti-PD-1, anti-PD-L1 or anti-CTLA-4 therapy, which was allowed. Findings of the study overall: Low levels of normalized T-cell clonal expansion also appeared in some nonresponders. The expanded peripheral T cells' antigen specificity was not determined. Some of the lowest clonal expansion was seen in partial responders at 0.1-3.0 mg/kg.

The V gene end was trimmed by 6 bases and the J gene end by 0 bases; junction bases not matched to a gene: 4. Per germline, CDR1 ENHRY and CDR2 SYGVKD. CDR3 size: 15 residues. Sequencing used immunoSEQ multiplex PCR; TCRdb keeps in-frame clones, though not all of them. Counted here are roughly 40,000 clones, about four fifths occurring once; the ten biggest clones make up about 2%. Specimen: CD4+ or CD8+ T cells sorted from blood, collected in a trial of the OX40 agonist ivuxolimab. The V gene is TRBV10-3, the J gene TRBJ2-1, with 8 bases matching TRBD2. The TCR sequence derives from an adult with an advanced solid tumor such as melanoma, head and neck, liver or kidney cancer. CDR3: CAISPGGSSYNEQFF. The CDR3 DNA reads as TGTGCCATCAGCCCGGGGGGGAGCTCCTACAATGAGCAGTTCTTC.